Detailed here is one T cell receptor (beta chain). What antigen it recognizes has not been identified. No clone much larger than this one lies a single base away; base qualities are absent. The data stem from a study of blood T cell repertoires in COVID-19 (TCRdb year 2020). Background on the whole study: The collaborator samples originated in the United States, Italy and Spain and spanned the acute and convalescent phases of COVID-19. The prospective study material was composed of cDNA or gDNA derived from T cells, B-cell-depleted T cells, or PBMCs. Subjects who had been exposed to COVID-19, were actively infected with it, or had recovered from it provided the deeply sampled blood TCRbeta repertoires that made up the dataset. The repertoires were released in a freely available public database intended as a resource for research on the immune response to SARS-CoV-2. Samples were obtained from the ongoing ImmuneRACE study (first 160 participants) and from about 1,300 subjects provided by 6 global collaborators. Sample metadata almost always included a de-identified subject ID, COVID-19 status, age in years and sex. Where available, HLA class I and class II types were taken from metadata supplied by the sample provider and were not determined by assay-based typing. The investigation overall reported the following: Clinical and demographic metadata were provided uncurated, with the amount varying by source and participant.

Collaborating institutions collected whole blood in K2EDTA tubes following their own protocols. For TCRbeta analysis, collaborators shipped samples in one of three forms: frozen whole blood, isolated PBMCs, or DNA extracted from either of those sample types. The germline V gene sets CDR1 to SGHNT and CDR2 to YENEEA. Trimming leaves V shorter by 5 bases and J shorter by 7 bases, with the junction holding 7 bases beyond the gene matches. From the cysteine through the phenylalanine, the CDR3 covers 15 amino acids. This entry keeps only the CDR3 DNA: 45 bases, framed from base 1. TCRbeta CDR3 regions were amplified from genomic DNA by means of the immunoSEQ Assay, a bias-controlled multiplex PCR. On the study's bioinformatics: Within the assay, amplification of reference gene primers was used to estimate how many nucleated cells each sample contained. Sequence reads were collapsed and filtered to measure the absolute abundance of every unique TCRbeta CDR3 rearrangement. For each sample, productive Simpson clonality was calculated by taking the square root of Simpson's diversity index across productive rearrangements. What TCRdb holds here is the immuneACCESS table cut down to in-frame rearrangements. Part of the clones is not present; checked against another copy, under half of the missing clones reflect an unresolved V gene, and the others are unexplained. Clone size and V and J calls were adopted from that table, with D and trimming inferred from the DNA. The sample yields roughly 70,000 clones; about 70% were counted once. In total, the top ten clones hold less than 40% of the sample.

The sequenced sample was peripheral blood. The receptor chain draws on TRBV11-3 and TRBJ2-7; 14 bases in the middle match TRBD2. The sequence came from a woman between 65 and 79 years old with acute or convalescent COVID-19. The DNA reads TGTGCCAGCAGCCCAGGGACTAGCGGGAGTGAAGAGCAGTACTTC. Translation gives CASSPGTSGSEEQYF.